This T cell receptor (beta chain) was captured in a study of early T cells in non-severe SARS-CoV-2 infection. Each CDR3 protein gets one entry after TCRdb re-called the 5' RACE reads with MiXCR. The sample has approximately 28,000 distinct CDR3 sequences, over 4.5% seen once. The CDR3 totals 14 residues. Trimming took off 3 bases at V and 0 bases at J, with 9 bases between the two ends. Germline CDR1 is LNHNV and CDR2 is YYDKDF (reference sequence). V is TRBV15 and J is TRBJ2-7; D is unclear. The sequences come from whole blood, collected at baseline. This TCR was sampled from an adult who was a healthcare worker with PCR-confirmed SARS-CoV-2 infection or an uninfected control (not recorded which). DNA of the CDR3: TGTGCCACCAGCAGGGACCTGAGCTCCTACGAGCAGTACTTC. Protein product: CATSRDLSSYEQYF.